This TCR beta chain is from a study of technical replicates of blood from several donors. The assay was immunoSEQ multiplex PCR, and TCRdb's table has in-frame clones only and misses some. The table has fewer than 70,000 clones, 90% to 95% seen once. The CDR3 runs to 15 residues. Germline V gives CDR1 SGHDN, CDR2 FVKESK. Deletions cut 1 base from V and 2 bases from J, with 10 bases between. V gene TRBV14 combines with J gene TRBJ2-3; D might be TRBD2 (6 bases). The TCR comes from a human donor in good health. Input material: T cells isolated from PBMCs. CDR3 region: CASSQAPGATDTQYF. The DNA for the CDR3 is TGTGCCAGCAGCCAAGCCCCGGGAGCCACAGATACGCAGTATTTT.